This T cell receptor beta chain was identified during a study of Ad26.COV2.S vaccination and SARS-CoV-2 variants. Whole-study results and caveats: A substantial breadth of spike-specific CD8+ and CD4+ T cell responses after vaccination has been reported. Analytic work on TCR breadth and depth might have understated the full extent of total T cell responses. Individuals receiving vaccine had higher spike-specific TCR breadth than placebo recipients did. Vaccine and placebo recipients had comparable breadth of non-spike TCRs.

Details on this clone: Its antigen is not identified.

The CDR3 totals 11 residues. Germline CDR1 SEHNR, CDR2 FQNEAQ (reference sequence). With 5 bases clipped from V and 11 bases from J, the junction kept 4 bases outside the gene matches. TCRdb keeps only in-frame clones here, not all; method: immunoSEQ multiplex PCR. Of roughly 380,000 clones in the sample, about 92% are singletons; the top ten hold roughly 3.9%. The TCR comes from a human donor who had recovered from COVID-19. V gene TRBV7-9 combines with J gene TRBJ1-1; TRBD1 matches 8 bases. The sequencing here drew on peripheral blood, taken after recovery from COVID-19. CDR3 loop: CASSPTGDAFF. CDR3 in DNA: TGTGCCAGCAGCCCGACAGGGGACGCTTTCTTT.